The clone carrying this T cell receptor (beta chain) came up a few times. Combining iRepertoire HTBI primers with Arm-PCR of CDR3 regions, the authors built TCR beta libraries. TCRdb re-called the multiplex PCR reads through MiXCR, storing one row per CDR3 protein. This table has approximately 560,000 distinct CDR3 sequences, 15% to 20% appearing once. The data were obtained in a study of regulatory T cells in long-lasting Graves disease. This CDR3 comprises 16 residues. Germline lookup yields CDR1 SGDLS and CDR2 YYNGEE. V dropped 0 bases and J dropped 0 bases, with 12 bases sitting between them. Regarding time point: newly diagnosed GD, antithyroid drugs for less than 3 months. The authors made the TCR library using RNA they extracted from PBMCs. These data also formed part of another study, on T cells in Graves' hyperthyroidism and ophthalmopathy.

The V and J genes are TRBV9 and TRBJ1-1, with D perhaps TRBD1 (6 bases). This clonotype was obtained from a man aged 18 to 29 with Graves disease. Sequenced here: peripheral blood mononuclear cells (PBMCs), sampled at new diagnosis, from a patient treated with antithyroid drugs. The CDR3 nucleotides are TGTGCCAGCAGCGTAGGCAGGGGACCCATGAACACTGAAGCTTTCTTT. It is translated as CASSVGRGPMNTEAFF. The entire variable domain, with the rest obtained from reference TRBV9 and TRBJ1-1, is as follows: DSGVTQTPKHLITATGQRVTLRCSPRSGDLSVYWYQQSLDQGLQFLIQYYNGEERAKGNILERFSAQQFPDLHSELNLSSLELGDSALYFCASSVGRGPMNTEAFFGQGTRLTVV.